These 3 T cell receptor beta chains share one sample of origin, sequenced in a study of blood T cell repertoires in COVID-19. Sequencing used immunoSEQ multiplex PCR; TCRdb keeps in-frame clones, though not all of them. The sample has tens of thousands of clones; 77% are singletons. Source material: peripheral blood. The receptor source for this set is a human donor in a cohort sampled during active COVID-19.

This clone has a handful of counts. The identical CDR3 is also encoded by other nucleotide sequences in the sample. The chain uses TRBV5-1 and TRBJ1-1; weak D call: TRBD1 (5 bases). Germline-derived CDR1 and CDR2 are SGHRS and YFSETQ. Trimming took 0 bases from V and 6 from J, leaving 9 bases between them. This CDR3 contains 13 residues. CDR3 residues: CASSLVRDSEAFF. The CDR3 DNA sequence: TGCGCCAGCAGCTTGGTCCGGGACTCTGAAGCTTTCTTT.

This clone was seen only once. The rearrangement joins TRBV5-1 to TRBJ2-2; 12 bases agree with TRBD2. The CDR3 is 17 amino acids. The germline V gene encodes CDR1 SGHRS and CDR2 YFSETQ. With 4 bases clipped from V and 7 bases from J, the junction kept 11 bases outside the gene matches. CDR3 region: CASSPPSGGALDGELFF. CDR3 nucleotide sequence: TGCGCCAGCAGCCCCCCTAGCGGGGGGGCCCTCGACGGGGAGCTGTTTTTT. Combining the CDR3 with reference TRBV5-1 and TRBJ2-2 gives the whole variable domain KAGVTQTPRYLIKTRGQQVTLSCSPISGHRSVSWYQQTPGQGLQFLFEYFSETQRNKGNFPGRFSGRQFSNSRSEMNVSTLELGDSALYLCASSPPSGGALDGELFFGEGSRLTVL.

This clone is a singleton in its sample. The chain couples TRBV4-1 to TRBJ1-5; D may be TRBD1 (5 bases). This CDR3 contains 16 residues. Germline values: CDR1 MGHRA, CDR2 YSYEKL. Trimming pared 4 bases from V and 1 base from J, leaving 14 bases between. This CDR3 reads CASSPAGGGSNQPQHF. The CDR3 nucleotides are TGCGCCAGCAGCCCCGCTGGTGGGGGGAGCAATCAGCCCCAGCATTTT.